The clone carrying this TCR beta chain was detected only a few times. PCR amplification relied on 60 Vbeta primers (plus 13 Jbeta primers). This table comes from immunoSEQ multiplex PCR, and its TCRdb copy is limited to in-frame clones, with some not included. The top ten hold 4% of the sample, which has 120,000 or so clones, approximately 69% seen once. This sample stems from a study of cytomegalovirus exposure and HLA in healthy donors. This CDR3 region has 14 residues. Germline CDR1 and CDR2: GTSNPN and SVGIG (reference sequence). V was clipped by 4 bases and J by 5 bases; unmatched bases: 9. The genes are TRBV30 and TRBJ1-1, with 8 bases identical to TRBD1. Sequenced input: PBMCs. The source is a middle-aged man in good health and CMV-seropositive. Here the CDR3 reads CAWKNTGGGTEAFF. The CDR3 DNA sequence: TGTGCCTGGAAAAATACAGGGGGGGGGACTGAAGCTTTCTTT. The full variable domain, with the rest looked up from reference TRBV30 and TRBJ1-1, is SQTIHQWPATLVQPVGSPLSLECTVEGTSNPNLYWYRQAAGRGLQLLFYSVGIGQISSEVPQNLSASRPQDRQFILSSKKLLLSDSGFYLCAWKNTGGGTEAFFGQGTRLTVV.